This TCR beta chain emerged from a study of T-cell memory formation after mild COVID-19. Overall study: TCR clusters were largely donor specific.

Worth noting for this clonotype: Its antigen remains unknown.

The germline CDR1 and CDR2 sequences are ENHRY and SYGVKD. V gave up 0 bases and J gave up 5 bases, with 16 bases separating them. This CDR3 has 16 residues. MiXCR, run by TCRdb on the 5' RACE reads, gives a single entry per CDR3 protein. This table has fewer than 250,000 distinct CDR3 sequences, about 10% appearing once. Points from the study as a whole: Prior to infection, memory already included some responding clones, suggesting cross-reactive memory joined. Later expanders leaned toward CD4+, whereas clones contracting from day 15 to 85 were balanced CD4/CD8.

The rearrangement joins TRBV10-3 to TRBJ2-5; maybe TRBD2 (6 bases). The sample consisted of PBMCs or a T cell subset sorted from them (not recorded which). The source of this sequence is a man aged 18 to 29 who had mild COVID-19 (a few samples of this study predate the infection). Cell type and time point are not known. CDR3 sequence reads: CAISESSGRARETQYF. The CDR3 DNA sequence: TGTGCCATCAGTGAGTCTAGCGGCCGGGCCAGGGAGACCCAGTACTTC.